These T cell receptor beta chains were read from a single sample in a study of T cells in Graves' hyperthyroidism and ophthalmopathy. TCRdb reprocessed the multiplex PCR reads with MiXCR, giving one entry per CDR3 protein. The sample includes approximately 600,000 distinct CDR3 sequences, approximately 15% of them seen just once. The sequencing input was blood. The receptor source for this set is a woman aged 25 to 39 with Graves' hyperthyroidism that later progressed to Graves' ophthalmopathy. Both conserved end residues are part of each CDR3. A D gene is named only where the DNA matches it firmly. Only some rows state a clone size, as once, few, many or a class for expanded clones.

CASSPFGQGANQPQHF,TGTGCCAGCAGCCCCTTCGGACAGGGGGCGAATCAGCCCCAGCATTTT,TRBV7-2,TRBJ1-5,TRBD1,many
CASSGNTIYF,TGTGCCAGCTCTGGAAACACCATATATTTT,TRBV28,TRBJ1-3,-,many
CASSPDRVRAFF,TGTGCCAGCAGCCCTGACAGGGTCAGGGCTTTCTTT,TRBV14,TRBJ1-1,TRBD1,many
CASSSRDTLTNEKLFF,TGTGCCAGCAGCTCCCGGGACACCCTTACGAATGAAAAACTGTTTTTT,TRBV9,TRBJ1-4,-,-
CSAREGLAGDSQYF,TGCAGTGCTAGAGAGGGACTAGCGGGAGACTCCCAGTACTTC,TRBV20-1,TRBJ2-5,TRBD2,-
CASSLSTGTGSYEQYF,TGTGCCAGCAGTTTATCCACCGGGACAGGGAGTTACGAGCAGTACTTC,TRBV28,TRBJ2-7,TRBD1,many
CASSERTRGEKLFF,TGTGCCAGCAGCGAAAGGACACGAGGAGAAAAACTGTTTTTT,TRBV14,TRBJ1-4,-,many
CASSEIREPGELFF,TGTGCCAGCAGTGAAATTAGAGAACCCGGGGAGCTGTTTTTT,TRBV2,TRBJ2-2,-,many
CANPGQGVYGYTF,TGTGCCAACCCGGGACAGGGCGTCTACGGCTACACCTTC,TRBV2,TRBJ1-2,TRBD1,many
CASSQEISYNEQFF,TGTGCCAGCAGCCAAGAGATTAGTTACAATGAGCAGTTCTTC,TRBV14,TRBJ2-1,-,-
CSALDRVETQYF,TGCAGTGCTCTAGACAGGGTAGAGACCCAGTACTTC,TRBV20-1,TRBJ2-5,TRBD1,many
CASSSEWGSGTEAFF,TGTGCCAGCAGCTCGGAATGGGGGAGTGGAACTGAAGCTTTCTTT,TRBV7-6,TRBJ1-1,-,few
CASSQGATSGGDNEQFF,TGTGCCAGCAGCCAAGGGGCGACTAGCGGGGGGGACAATGAGCAGTTCTTC,TRBV4-2,TRBJ2-1,TRBD2,-
CASSPQEGNYGYTF,TGTGCCAGCTCACCACAAGAGGGGAACTATGGCTACACCTTC,TRBV18,TRBJ1-2,-,many
CASSWGINEKLFF,TGTGCCAGCAGTTGGGGGATTAATGAAAAACTGTTTTTT,TRBV27,TRBJ1-4,-,many
CASRADTSGRYEQYF,TGTGCCAGCAGAGCGGATACTAGCGGGAGGTACGAGCAGTACTTC,TRBV2,TRBJ2-7,TRBD2,once
CSIAGTGEARELFF,TGTTCCATCGCCGGGACAGGGGAGGCCCGGGAGCTGTTTTTT,TRBV10-3,TRBJ2-2,TRBD1,once
CAWSGPGHAEAFF,TGTGCCTGGAGCGGCCCGGGGCACGCTGAAGCTTTCTTT,TRBV30,TRBJ1-1,-,many
CASSQADSNSGELFF,TGTGCCAGCAGCCAGGCGGACTCCAACTCCGGGGAGCTGTTTTTT,TRBV3-1,TRBJ2-2,-,many
CASSLKLVVYEQFF,TGTGCCAGCAGCTTAAAACTAGTAGTCTATGAGCAGTTCTTC,TRBV7-9,TRBJ2-1,-,many
CASSPQSDQETQYF,TGTGCCAGCTCACCACAGAGTGACCAAGAGACCCAGTACTTC,TRBV18,TRBJ2-5,-,many
CASRSPRQGLSRGYTF,TGTGCCAGCAGATCTCCTAGACAGGGGTTGTCTCGTGGCTACACCTTC,TRBV27,TRBJ1-2,TRBD1,many
CASRANTEAFF,TGTGCCAGCAGGGCAAACACTGAAGCTTTCTTT,TRBV2,TRBJ1-1,-,many
CASRTSIRGGTGELFF,TGTGCCAGCAGAACCTCCATCAGGGGGGGGACCGGGGAGCTGTTTTTT,TRBV28,TRBJ2-2,-,few
CASSPLEESQAYEQYF,TGTGCCAGCAGCCCGCTGGAGGAGTCGCAGGCCTACGAGCAGTACTTC,TRBV3-1,TRBJ2-7,-,many
CASSQDHRDTDTQYF,TGCGCCAGCAGCCAAGATCATAGAGACACAGATACGCAGTATTTT,TRBV4-1,TRBJ2-3,-,many
CSASTSRGANVLTF,TGCAGTGCTAGTACCTCTAGGGGGGCCAACGTCCTGACTTTC,TRBV20-1,TRBJ2-6,-,-
CSAIRSNQPQHF,TGCAGTGCTATCAGGAGCAATCAGCCCCAGCATTTT,TRBV20-1,TRBJ1-5,-,many
CSVEGRGTGNCEQYF,TGCAGCGTTGAAGGGCGCGGGACAGGGAACTGCGAGCAGTACTTC,TRBV29-1,TRBJ2-7,TRBD1,few
CASSLDRDNPTDTQYF,TGTGCCAGCAGCCTTGACCGGGACAACCCCACAGATACGCAGTATTTT,TRBV9,TRBJ2-3,-,many
CASSLRQFDSPLHF,TGTGCCAGCAGCTTAAGACAATTTGATTCACCCCTCCACTTT,TRBV7-9,TRBJ1-6,-,many
CASSPGTGVYTIYF,TGTGCCAGCAGTCCGGGGACAGGGGTGTACACCATATATTTT,TRBV28,TRBJ1-3,TRBD1,many
CASSQDREQDSTDTQYF,TGTGCCAGCAGCCAAGATCGCGAACAAGACAGCACAGATACGCAGTATTTT,TRBV3-1,TRBJ2-3,-,-
CASSLGGITIYF,TGTGCCAGCAGCTTAGGTGGAATCACCATATATTTT,TRBV5-6,TRBJ1-3,-,-
CSGRRQGLRETQYF,TGCAGCGGCAGAAGACAGGGGTTAAGGGAGACCCAGTACTTC,TRBV29-1,TRBJ2-5,TRBD1,-
CSAPPRAETQYF,TGCAGTGCTCCCCCCCGGGCGGAGACCCAGTACTTC,TRBV20-1,TRBJ2-5,-,-
CSVEGQGGKTQYF,TGCAGCGTTGAGGGGCAGGGAGGGAAGACCCAGTACTTC,TRBV29-1,TRBJ2-5,TRBD2,many
CASTLGSSGNTEAFF,TGTGCCAGCACCCTAGGGTCATCTGGGAACACTGAAGCTTTCTTT,TRBV6-2/TRBV6-3,TRBJ1-1,-,many
CSVGPSIEGGELDGELFF,TGCAGCGTCGGGCCCTCAATAGAGGGCGGGGAGCTGGACGGGGAGCTGTTTTTT,TRBV29-1,TRBJ2-2,-,many
CAWSVPGTGDSPLHF,TGTGCCTGGAGTGTCCCCGGGACAGGGGATTCACCCCTCCACTTT,TRBV30,TRBJ1-6,TRBD1,many